One sample yielded the 19 T cell receptor beta chains listed below, sequenced in a study of CD8+CD57+ T cells in acquired aplastic anemia. TCR beta VDJ and CDR3 profiles were obtained from a genomic DNA template. TCRdb re-analysed the reads in MiXCR, keeping a single row per CDR3 protein. The sample includes some 150,000 distinct CDR3 sequences, around 48% of them seen just once. Patients included in sequencing had previously demonstrated CD8+CD57+ cell expansion by flow cytometry. The specimen was sorted CD4+, CD8+, or CD8+CD57+ T cells (not recorded which) from PBMCs. Receptors originate from a human donor with aplastic anemia.

The J gene is TRBJ2-7, the V gene TRBV29-1; D is perhaps TRBD1 or TRBD2 (5 bases each). The CDR3 length is 15 residues. V gave up 1 base and J gave up 0 bases, with 13 bases separating them. CDR1 and CDR2 (germline): SQVTM, ANQGSEA. This chain's CDR3 is CSVEGGPPPSYEQYF. CDR3 DNA sequence: TGCAGCGTTGAAGGGGGACCCCCTCCCTCCTACGAGCAGTACTTC.

V and J are TRBV19 and TRBJ2-1; 10 bases align to TRBD1. This CDR3 has 15 residues. Germline V gives CDR1 LNHDA, CDR2 SQIVND (reference sequence). After removal of 7 bases from V and 4 bases from J, the junction contained 7 bases not matched to a gene. The CDR3 spells CASMSRTGGYNEQFF. The CDR3 bases are TGTGCCAGTATGTCCAGGACAGGGGGGTACAATGAGCAGTTCTTC.

In its sample, this clonotype was seen many times. This chain joins TRBV19 and TRBJ2-3; D unclear. The V end was cut by 6 bases, the J end by 1 base, with 11 bases between. There are 14 residues in the CDR3. Germline CDR1 is LNHDA and CDR2 is SQIVND (reference sequence). CDR3 protein: CASSPGPGTDTQYF. CDR3 DNA: TGTGCCAGTAGCCCAGGACCAGGCACAGATACGCAGTATTTT.

The chain carries TRBV7-2 and TRBJ2-7; the D gene is possibly TRBD1 (6 bases). The germline V gene has CDR1 SGHTA and CDR2 FQGNSA. This CDR3 contains 14 residues. V was pared by 1 base and J by 6 bases, with 13 bases between. The CDR3 reads CASSLDRAGGEQYF. CDR3 DNA: TGTGCCAGCAGCTTAGACAGGGCAGGCGGCGAGCAGTACTTC.

This chain uses TRBV24-1 with TRBJ2-7; TRBD2 aligns across 9 bases. CDR1 is KGHDR and CDR2 is SFDVKD in the germline V gene. V shed 3 bases, J shed 10 bases, and the junction held 12 bases outside the gene matches. The CDR3 length is 15 residues. The CDR3 reads CATSDPGLAAEGQYF. DNA for the CDR3: TGTGCCACCAGTGATCCGGGACTAGCCGCCGAAGGACAGTACTTC.

This clonotype was counted between two and nine times. This rearrangement joins TRBV10-3 to TRBJ2-1; D remains unclear. This CDR3 region has 14 residues. V was pared by 2 bases and J by 4 bases, with 9 bases between. The germline V gene has CDR1 ENHRY and CDR2 SYGVKD. CDR3 region: CAISERQPYNEQFF. CDR3 in DNA: TGTGCCATCAGTGAGCGTCAACCTTACAATGAGCAGTTCTTC.

V usage is TRBV15 and J usage is TRBJ2-3; either TRBD1 or TRBD2 may supply D (6 bases each). Germline CDR1 and CDR2: LNHNV and YYDKDF (reference sequence). This CDR3 region has 15 residues. V was pared by 5 bases and J by 0 bases, with 12 bases between. The CDR3 DNA reads TGTGCCACCAGCGAGGGGGGCGGGAGCACAGATACGCAGTATTTT. It is translated as CATSEGGGSTDTQYF.

The V gene is TRBV25-1, the J gene TRBJ1-1; 8 positions agree with TRBD1. V lost 4 bases, J lost 5 bases, and 18 bases stayed unmatched. The CDR3 runs 18 residues. The germline gives CDR1 MGHDK, CDR2 SYGVNS. CDR3 in amino acids: CASSASGTGGGQATEAFF. As DNA, the CDR3 is TGTGCCAGCAGTGCTAGTGGGACAGGAGGGGGGCAGGCGACTGAAGCTTTCTTT.

This clonotype was picked up a small number of times. V gene TRBV6-1 combines with J gene TRBJ2-1; D might be TRBD1 or TRBD2, each matching 6 bases. CDR3 length: 16 amino acids. The ends were cut back, 5 bases at V and 3 bases at J, with 17 bases in the middle. Germline V gene lookup returns CDR1 MNHNS and CDR2 SASEGT. CDR3 residues: CASSTTEGGGYNEQFF. Here the CDR3 DNA reads TGTGCCAGCAGTACGACAGAGGGGGGCGGCTACAATGAGCAGTTCTTC.

This clonotype showed up just a few times. The genes are TRBV25-1 and TRBJ2-6, with D possibly being TRBD2 (5 bases). The ends were cut back, 8 bases at V and 4 bases at J, with 6 bases in the middle. The CDR3 length is 12 residues. CDR1 is MGHDK and CDR2 is SYGVNS in the germline V gene. Here the CDR3 DNA reads TGTGCCAGCCGGGGAGGGGCCAACGTCCTGACTTTC. It is translated as CASRGGANVLTF.

This clonotype was picked up many times. V is TRBV2 and J is TRBJ1-6, with unresolved D. Germline V lookup: CDR1 SNHLY, CDR2 FYNNEI. V lost 1 base, J lost 7 bases, and 8 bases lay in between. The CDR3 is made up of 14 amino acids. DNA of the CDR3: TGTGCCAGCAGTGAAGGGGGAGAGAATTCACCCCTCCACTTT. Protein product: CASSEGGENSPLHF.

This clonotype was detected only a few times. V is TRBV7-2 and J is TRBJ2-7; tentatively, D is TRBD1 (5 bases). The CDR3 is made up of 14 amino acids. Germline V CDR1 and CDR2: SGHTA, FQGNSA. The V end lost 1 base, the J end lost 1 base, and 8 bases lay between the germline ends. This CDR3 reads CASSLDQGSYEQYF. The DNA for the CDR3 is TGTGCCAGCAGCTTAGACCAGGGATCCTACGAGCAGTACTTC.

As to this clonotype: The missing conserved phenylalanine or tryptophan at the end of this CDR3 makes a read error likely. The chain joins TRBV5-1 to TRBJ2-7; D remains unclear. The CDR3 runs to 17 residues. The germline V gene encodes CDR1 SGHRS and CDR2 YFSETQ. The CDR3 DNA sequence: TGCGCCAGTAGCTTGGCCCCTAGTAGGATGAGCTCCTACGAGCAGTACCTC. Translated: CASSLAPSRMSSYEQYL.

CDR3 DNA: TGTGCCAGCAGCCAAGGGCTAACCGCTTTACTTAATGAGCAGTTCTTC. Its protein product is CASSQGLTALLNEQFF. This sequence joins TRBV14 and TRBJ2-1; the D is unclear. This CDR3 is built from 16 residues. Trimming pared 1 base from V and 7 bases from J, leaving 17 bases between. Looked up from germline, CDR1 is SGHDN and CDR2 is FVKESK.

A few counts support this clonotype. A much larger clone sits a single nucleotide away, making a read error possible. The chain recombines TRBV5-1 with TRBJ2-3; D may be TRBD2 (5 bases). CDR1 is SGHRS, CDR2 YFSETQ, per germline. V lost 0 bases and J lost 2, with 13 bases in between. The CDR3 has 16 amino acids. The CDR3 coding sequence is TGCGCCAGCAGCTTGGCGGTCGGGGTAAACACAGATACGCAGTATTTT. It translates to CASSLAVGVNTDTQYF.

This chain links TRBV2 with TRBJ2-3; TRBD2 matches at 10 bases. This CDR3 is built from 17 residues. Trimming took 4 bases from V and 6 from J; bases not matched to a gene: 13. Germline CDR1 is SNHLY and CDR2 is FYNNEI. CDR3 residues: CASSGMGLAPGRDTQYF. As DNA, the CDR3 is TGTGCCAGCAGTGGTATGGGACTAGCGCCAGGAAGGGATACGCAGTATTTT.

The chain employs TRBV29-1 and TRBJ2-7; weak D call: TRBD1 (6 bases). The CDR3 extends over 11 amino acids. V dropped 8 bases and J dropped 5 bases, with 13 bases sitting between them. Germline-derived CDR1 and CDR2 are SQVTM and ANQGSEA. CDR3 in DNA: TGCAGCAGTGGGGGCATCGACGAGCAGTACTTC. As protein: CSSGGIDEQYF.

In this sample, this clonotype turned up a few times. J is TRBJ1-1 and V is TRBV4-1; D uncertain. V lost 1 base and J lost 0, with 9 bases in between. The germline gives CDR1 MGHRA, CDR2 YSYEKL. The CDR3 loop spans 15 amino acids. The CDR3 sequence is CASSQVGSMNTEAFF. CDR3 DNA: TGCGCCAGCAGCCAAGTCGGCAGCATGAACACTGAAGCTTTCTTT.

At least ten counts were recorded for this clonotype. The V gene is TRBV7-3, the J gene TRBJ2-7; D is perhaps TRBD2 (7 bases). Germline V lookup: CDR1 SGHTA, CDR2 FQGTGA. V dropped 5 bases and J dropped 5 bases, with 19 bases sitting between them. This CDR3 is built from 15 residues. The CDR3 sequence: CASSPTNGGQDEQYF. The CDR3 bases are TGTGCCAGCAGCCCCACCAACGGGGGGCAAGACGAGCAGTACTTC.